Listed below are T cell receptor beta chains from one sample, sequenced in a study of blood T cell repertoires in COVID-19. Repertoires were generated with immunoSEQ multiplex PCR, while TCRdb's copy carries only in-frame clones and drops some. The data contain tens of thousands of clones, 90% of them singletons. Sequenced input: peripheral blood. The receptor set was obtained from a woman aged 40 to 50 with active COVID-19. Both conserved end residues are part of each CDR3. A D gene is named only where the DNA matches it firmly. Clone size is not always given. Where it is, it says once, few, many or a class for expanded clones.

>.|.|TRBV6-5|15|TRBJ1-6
TGTGCCAGCAGTTCGAGCGGGACGGACAATTCACCCCTCCACTTT
CASSSSGTDNSPLHF
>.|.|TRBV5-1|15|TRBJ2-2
TGCGCCAGCAGCCGCGACCCCCGGGGCACCGGGGAGCTGTTTTTT
CASSRDPRGTGELFF
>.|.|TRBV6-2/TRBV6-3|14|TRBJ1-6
TGTGCCAGCAGCAGAACAGGATTAGATTCACCCCTCCACTTT
CASSRTGLDSPLHF
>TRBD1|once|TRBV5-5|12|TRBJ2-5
TGTGCCCCAGGACAGGGACAAGAGACCCAGTACTTC
CAPGQGQETQYF
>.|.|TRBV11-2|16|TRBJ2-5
TGTGCCAGCAGCTTAGGTGACTCCTCCCAGGGGGAGACCCAGTACTTC
CASSLGDSSQGETQYF
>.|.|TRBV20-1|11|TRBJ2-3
TGCAGTGCTAGCGGCACAGATACGCAGTATTTT
CSASGTDTQYF
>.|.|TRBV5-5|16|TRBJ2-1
TGTGCCAGCACCTATCGGCCGACTACACGGAATAATGAGCAGTTCTTC
CASTYRPTTRNNEQFF
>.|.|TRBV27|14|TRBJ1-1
TGTGCCAGCAGATCGGCGACGGGGAACACTGAAGCTTTCTTT
CASRSATGNTEAFF
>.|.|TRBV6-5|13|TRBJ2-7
TGTGCCAGCAGATTTCGACAGTCCTACGAGCAGTACTTC
CASRFRQSYEQYF
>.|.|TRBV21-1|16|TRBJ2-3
TGTGCCAGCAGCAAACCCCGTGGGGCTTTGCGGGATACGCAGTATTTT
CASSKPRGALRDTQYF
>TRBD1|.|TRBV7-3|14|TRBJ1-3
TGTGCCAGCAGCCCAGGGGGCTTTGGAAACACCATATATTTT
CASSPGGFGNTIYF